This is a list of T cell receptor beta chains from one sample in a study of blood T cells in healthy people across ages. TCRdb re-analysed the 5' RACE reads in MiXCR, keeping a single row per CDR3 protein. The top ten clones hold under 30% of a sample with fewer than 2 million distinct CDR3 sequences, about two fifths of them seen once. Source material: blood. Receptor source: a human donor in good health. Both conserved end residues are part of each CDR3. Fields, in order: V gene, D gene, clone size, J gene, CDR3 DNA, CDR3 protein. The D gene is left open where the match is weak. Only some rows state a clone size, as once, few, many or a class for expanded clones.

v_call: TRBV4-1; d_call: TRBD1; clone_size: NA; j_call: TRBJ2-7; cdr3_nt: TGCGCCAGCAGCCAAGCCAGGGGGTCCGAGCAGTACTTC; cdr3_aa: CASSQARGSEQYF
v_call: TRBV5-1; d_call: NA; clone_size: NA; j_call: TRBJ2-1; cdr3_nt: TGCGCCAGCAGCTTGGCCTTGGTCCGTCGAGACAATGAGCAGTTCTTC; cdr3_aa: CASSLALVRRDNEQFF
v_call: TRBV20-1; d_call: TRBD2; clone_size: NA; j_call: TRBJ2-3; cdr3_nt: TGCAGTGCTGTCCCACTAGCGGGGAGCACAGATACGCAGTATTTT; cdr3_aa: CSAVPLAGSTDTQYF
v_call: TRBV27; d_call: NA; clone_size: NA; j_call: TRBJ2-7; cdr3_nt: TGTGCCAGCGGGCCTGACAGGTGGACCTACGAGCAGTACTTC; cdr3_aa: CASGPDRWTYEQYF
v_call: TRBV15; d_call: NA; clone_size: few; j_call: TRBJ2-5; cdr3_nt: TGTGCCACCAGCAGAGATCCTCGCGGGGAGACCCAGTACTTC; cdr3_aa: CATSRDPRGETQYF
v_call: TRBV5-5; d_call: NA; clone_size: NA; j_call: TRBJ1-1; cdr3_nt: TGTGCCAGCAGCGACTTCGCGCGCGCTGAAGCTTTCTTT; cdr3_aa: CASSDFARAEAFF
v_call: TRBV2; d_call: NA; clone_size: NA; j_call: TRBJ2-1; cdr3_nt: TGTGCCAGCAACGGTTTGCGGTCAACCTACAATGAGCAGTTCTTC; cdr3_aa: CASNGLRSTYNEQFF
v_call: TRBV5-1; d_call: TRBD2; clone_size: NA; j_call: TRBJ2-1; cdr3_nt: TGCGCCAGCAGCTTGGATAACAACCCCCGGGGGGGTGAGCAGTTCTTC; cdr3_aa: CASSLDNNPRGGEQFF
v_call: TRBV3-1; d_call: NA; clone_size: NA; j_call: TRBJ2-1; cdr3_nt: TGTGCCAGCAGCCAATTCGGGTCTGTCTCCTACAATGAGCAGTTCTTC; cdr3_aa: CASSQFGSVSYNEQFF
v_call: TRBV20-1; d_call: NA; clone_size: few; j_call: TRBJ1-1; cdr3_nt: TGCAGTGCTGCAAGGGGGACTGAAGCTTTCTTT; cdr3_aa: CSAARGTEAFF
v_call: TRBV29-1; d_call: TRBD1; clone_size: NA; j_call: TRBJ1-3; cdr3_nt: TGCAGCGTTACGGACAGGGGGCTCTCTGGAAACACCATATATTTT; cdr3_aa: CSVTDRGLSGNTIYF
v_call: TRBV11-2; d_call: TRBD2; clone_size: NA; j_call: TRBJ2-1; cdr3_nt: TGTGCCAGCAGCACCCAGGCGGGGGGGGGTTACAATGAGCAGTTCTTC; cdr3_aa: CASSTQAGGGYNEQFF
v_call: TRBV5-1; d_call: TRBD2; clone_size: many; j_call: TRBJ2-5; cdr3_nt: TGCGCCAGCAGCATAGGACTAGCGGCCCACAGCCAAGAGACCCAGTACTTC; cdr3_aa: CASSIGLAAHSQETQYF
v_call: TRBV11-1; d_call: NA; clone_size: once; j_call: TRBJ2-3; cdr3_nt: TGTGCCAGCAGCTCCGACGCCGAACCGGCAGATACGCAGTATTTT; cdr3_aa: CASSSDAEPADTQYF
v_call: TRBV4-2; d_call: TRBD1; clone_size: NA; j_call: TRBJ2-7; cdr3_nt: TGTGCCAGCAGCAAACCAGGGGGATCCGACAATGAGCAGTACTTC; cdr3_aa: CASSKPGGSDNEQYF
v_call: TRBV28; d_call: NA; clone_size: once; j_call: TRBJ2-7; cdr3_nt: TGTGCCGGCAGTTCCCGGGCGTCCGGTTGGTACGAGCAGTACTTC; cdr3_aa: CAGSSRASGWYEQYF
v_call: TRBV12-3/TRBV12-4; d_call: NA; clone_size: NA; j_call: TRBJ1-1; cdr3_nt: TGTGCCAGCAGTTTCGGGGGAGGATGGACTGAAGCTTTCTTT; cdr3_aa: CASSFGGGWTEAFF
v_call: TRBV19; d_call: TRBD2; clone_size: NA; j_call: TRBJ2-3; cdr3_nt: TGTGCCAGTAGTACCCGACTAGCGGGGGGAAGCACAGATACGCAGTATTTT; cdr3_aa: CASSTRLAGGSTDTQYF
v_call: TRBV9; d_call: NA; clone_size: NA; j_call: TRBJ1-1; cdr3_nt: TGTGCCAGCAGCGCGGGGGCTCAGATCCAGAGCCTGAACACTGAAGCTTTCTTT; cdr3_aa: CASSAGAQIQSLNTEAFF
v_call: TRBV12-3/TRBV12-4; d_call: NA; clone_size: NA; j_call: TRBJ1-1; cdr3_nt: TGTGCCAGCAGTTCCAAGGGGGGGAGAACTGAAGCTTTCTTT; cdr3_aa: CASSSKGGRTEAFF
v_call: TRBV29-1; d_call: NA; clone_size: NA; j_call: TRBJ2-4; cdr3_nt: TGCAGCGTTGCTTTGTTTTCGGGCGGGCAGTACTTC; cdr3_aa: CSVALFSGGQYF
v_call: TRBV29-1; d_call: TRBD1; clone_size: NA; j_call: TRBJ1-2; cdr3_nt: TGCAGCGTTGAAATGCCCCGGACAGGGGTTCTCTATGGCTACACCTTC; cdr3_aa: CSVEMPRTGVLYGYTF
v_call: TRBV20-1; d_call: NA; clone_size: NA; j_call: TRBJ2-7; cdr3_nt: TGCAGTGCTAGAGGGACCCATAGCTCCTACGAGCAGTACTTC; cdr3_aa: CSARGTHSSYEQYF
v_call: TRBV7-8; d_call: NA; clone_size: many; j_call: TRBJ2-3; cdr3_nt: TGTGCCAGCAGCCAAACCGGGCCGAGCACAGATACGCAGTATTTT; cdr3_aa: CASSQTGPSTDTQYF
v_call: TRBV10-3; d_call: NA; clone_size: NA; j_call: TRBJ1-1; cdr3_nt: TGTGCCACAACCGGGACTCGGAACACTGAAGCTTTCTTT; cdr3_aa: CATTGTRNTEAFF
v_call: TRBV6-6; d_call: NA; clone_size: once; j_call: TRBJ1-6; cdr3_nt: TGTGCCAGCAGTCGGGACGGTATGGTGGGCTCACCCCTCCACTTT; cdr3_aa: CASSRDGMVGSPLHF
v_call: TRBV15; d_call: NA; clone_size: NA; j_call: TRBJ1-2; cdr3_nt: TGTGCCACCAGCAGGGCACTAGGGACGGGCTACACCTTC; cdr3_aa: CATSRALGTGYTF
v_call: TRBV7-9; d_call: TRBD1; clone_size: few; j_call: TRBJ2-4; cdr3_nt: TGTGCCAGCAGCTTAGCGGACAGGATAAACATTCAGTACTTC; cdr3_aa: CASSLADRINIQYF
v_call: TRBV6-2/TRBV6-3; d_call: NA; clone_size: few; j_call: TRBJ1-2; cdr3_nt: TGTGCCAGCAGTTACCTTAACTATGGCTACACCTTC; cdr3_aa: CASSYLNYGYTF
v_call: TRBV20-1; d_call: NA; clone_size: once; j_call: TRBJ1-6; cdr3_nt: TGCAGTGCCCCCGACAGTTCGTATAATTCACCCCTCCACTTT; cdr3_aa: CSAPDSSYNSPLHF
v_call: TRBV11-1; d_call: TRBD1; clone_size: NA; j_call: TRBJ1-2; cdr3_nt: TGTGCCAGCAGCTTAGCGGGACAGGGCGAGCGCGCCTATGGCTACACCTTC; cdr3_aa: CASSLAGQGERAYGYTF
v_call: TRBV24-1; d_call: NA; clone_size: NA; j_call: TRBJ2-6; cdr3_nt: TGTGCCACCAGTGATACGGGCCTATCCTCGGGGGCCAACGTCCTGACTTTC; cdr3_aa: CATSDTGLSSGANVLTF
v_call: TRBV29-1; d_call: TRBD1; clone_size: few; j_call: TRBJ1-2; cdr3_nt: TGCAGCGTTGTTCGGGACAGTCGGTATGGCTACACCTTC; cdr3_aa: CSVVRDSRYGYTF
v_call: TRBV24-1; d_call: NA; clone_size: NA; j_call: TRBJ2-1; cdr3_nt: TGTGCCACCAGTGGGTCTAGGTCTGGGGAATTTGATGAGCAGTTCTTC; cdr3_aa: CATSGSRSGEFDEQFF
v_call: TRBV5-1; d_call: NA; clone_size: NA; j_call: TRBJ1-5; cdr3_nt: TGCGCCAGCAGCTTGAACATAGGGGAGAACCCCCAGCATTTT; cdr3_aa: CASSLNIGENPQHF
v_call: TRBV10-3; d_call: NA; clone_size: few; j_call: TRBJ2-7; cdr3_nt: TGTGCCATTCGAAAGACGGGAAGCTCCTACGAGCAGTACTTC; cdr3_aa: CAIRKTGSSYEQYF
v_call: TRBV28; d_call: NA; clone_size: NA; j_call: TRBJ2-1; cdr3_nt: TGTGCCAGCAACCTACACAACCTGGGCGATGAGCAGTTCTTC; cdr3_aa: CASNLHNLGDEQFF
v_call: TRBV15; d_call: NA; clone_size: once; j_call: TRBJ1-3; cdr3_nt: TGTGCCACCAGCAGAGATCATCACTCTGGAAACACCATATATTTT; cdr3_aa: CATSRDHHSGNTIYF
v_call: TRBV3-1; d_call: TRBD2; clone_size: once; j_call: TRBJ2-1; cdr3_nt: TGTGCCAGCAGCTACGGACTAGCGGATAACAATGAGCAGTTCTTC; cdr3_aa: CASSYGLADNNEQFF
v_call: TRBV12-3/TRBV12-4; d_call: NA; clone_size: few; j_call: TRBJ1-2; cdr3_nt: TGTGCCAGCAGACCGGGAAGGAGCCGGGGCTACACCTTC; cdr3_aa: CASRPGRSRGYTF
v_call: TRBV28; d_call: NA; clone_size: NA; j_call: TRBJ2-1; cdr3_nt: TGTGCCAGCAGTTTATGGTCCGAAGGAGAGTACAATGAGCAGTTCTTC; cdr3_aa: CASSLWSEGEYNEQFF
v_call: TRBV12-3/TRBV12-4; d_call: NA; clone_size: few; j_call: TRBJ2-1; cdr3_nt: TGTGCCAGCAACCCCCCACAGGGTACATACAATGAGCAGTTCTTC; cdr3_aa: CASNPPQGTYNEQFF
v_call: TRBV20-1; d_call: NA; clone_size: NA; j_call: TRBJ2-2; cdr3_nt: TGCAGTGCTAGGGACCCCCTTAACACCGGGGAGCTGTTTTTT; cdr3_aa: CSARDPLNTGELFF
v_call: TRBV10-3; d_call: NA; clone_size: NA; j_call: TRBJ1-1; cdr3_nt: TGTGCCATCAGTGAGTCGGTGGGGAGAGAAACTGAAGCTTTCTTT; cdr3_aa: CAISESVGRETEAFF
v_call: TRBV27; d_call: NA; clone_size: few; j_call: TRBJ1-2; cdr3_nt: TGTGCCAGCAGTTTAGGGGGGGCCCTGGGAGGCTACACCTTC; cdr3_aa: CASSLGGALGGYTF
v_call: TRBV29-1; d_call: NA; clone_size: few; j_call: TRBJ1-2; cdr3_nt: TGCAGCGTTGAAGATCCGCAGGGAACTGCTAACTATGGCTACACCTTC; cdr3_aa: CSVEDPQGTANYGYTF
v_call: TRBV5-1; d_call: NA; clone_size: NA; j_call: TRBJ2-2; cdr3_nt: TGCGCCAGCAGCATGGAGGGCGGGGAGCTGTTTTTT; cdr3_aa: CASSMEGGELFF
v_call: TRBV3-1; d_call: TRBD2; clone_size: few; j_call: TRBJ2-5; cdr3_nt: TGTGCCAGCAGCCAAGATGAGGCTAGCGGGGGCCTACCTCAAGAGACCCAGTACTTC; cdr3_aa: CASSQDEASGGLPQETQYF
v_call: TRBV6-1; d_call: NA; clone_size: NA; j_call: TRBJ2-2; cdr3_nt: TGTGCCAGCTGGGAGAACACCGGGGAGCTGTTTTTT; cdr3_aa: CASWENTGELFF
v_call: TRBV27; d_call: NA; clone_size: NA; j_call: TRBJ2-3; cdr3_nt: TGTGCCAGCAAAGGAGGGGGGCTGCTCGCTAGCACAGATACGCAGTATTTT; cdr3_aa: CASKGGGLLASTDTQYF
v_call: TRBV24-1; d_call: TRBD1; clone_size: NA; j_call: TRBJ2-2; cdr3_nt: TGTGCCACCAGTGATTGGGCAGGGGGCACCGGGGAGCTGTTTTTT; cdr3_aa: CATSDWAGGTGELFF
v_call: TRBV20-1; d_call: TRBD2; clone_size: NA; j_call: TRBJ2-1; cdr3_nt: TGCAGTGCTCCGACCGCTAGCGGGGCGTTACTCAATGAGCAGTTCTTC; cdr3_aa: CSAPTASGALLNEQFF
v_call: TRBV3-1; d_call: NA; clone_size: NA; j_call: TRBJ1-2; cdr3_nt: TGTGCCAGCAGCCAAGGGGCACAGGACTCAGTCTATGGCTACACCTTC; cdr3_aa: CASSQGAQDSVYGYTF